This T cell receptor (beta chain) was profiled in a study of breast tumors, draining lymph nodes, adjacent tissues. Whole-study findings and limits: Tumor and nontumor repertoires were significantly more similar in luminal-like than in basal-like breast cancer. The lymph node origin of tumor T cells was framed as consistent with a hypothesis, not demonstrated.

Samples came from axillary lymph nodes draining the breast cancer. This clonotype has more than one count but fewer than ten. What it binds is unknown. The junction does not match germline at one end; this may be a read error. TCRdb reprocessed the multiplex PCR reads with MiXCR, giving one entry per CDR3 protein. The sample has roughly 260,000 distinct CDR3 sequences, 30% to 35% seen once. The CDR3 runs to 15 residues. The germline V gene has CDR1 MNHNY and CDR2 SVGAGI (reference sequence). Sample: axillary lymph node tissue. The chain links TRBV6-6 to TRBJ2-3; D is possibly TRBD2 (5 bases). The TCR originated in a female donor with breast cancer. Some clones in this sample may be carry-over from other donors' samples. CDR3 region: CASSHSRARGDTQYF. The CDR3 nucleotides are TGTGCCAGCAGTCACTCGCGGGCCCGGGGAGATACGCAGTATTTT.